Below, 3 T cell receptor beta chains from the same sample are listed, as sequenced in a study of T and B cells in COVID-19 patients. TRB rearrangements were amplified by multiplex PCR with BIOMED2 TRB-A/B primers. TCRdb independently ran MiXCR on the multiplex PCR reads; one entry per CDR3 protein. Here the sample spans roughly 4,600 distinct CDR3 sequences, roughly 23% being singletons. Blood genomic DNA input for TRB amplification was about 250-500 ng. The sequenced sample was blood. These receptors all stem from a human donor with active COVID-19.

Relative to its sample, this clonotype is medium-sized (0.01 to 0.1%). CDR3 DNA sequence: TGTGCCAGCAGCCTAAAAAGGCAGGGACAGGGGGCTGAAGCTTTCTTT. This encodes CASSLKRQGQGAEAFF. V usage is TRBV5-5 and J usage is TRBJ1-1; 11 nucleotides match TRBD1. With 4 bases clipped from V and 6 bases from J, the junction kept 11 bases outside the gene matches. There are 16 residues in the CDR3. CDR1 SGHKS and CDR2 YYEKEE come from the germline V gene (reference sequence).

By frequency in the sample, this clonotype is medium-sized. The rearrangement links TRBV19 to TRBJ1-6, with no clear D. Germline loops: CDR1 LNHDA, CDR2 SQIVND (reference sequence). CDR3 length equals 12 residues. The V end lost 3 bases, the J end lost 10 bases, and 7 bases lay between the germline ends. The CDR3 loop reads CASSMSLSPLHF. The CDR3 DNA sequence: TGTGCCAGTAGTATGTCCCTCTCACCCCTCCACTTT.

Judged by abundance, this clonotype is medium-sized. The chain couples TRBV15 to TRBJ2-7; D not resolved. V lost 0 bases to trimming and J lost 5 bases, with 8 bases between them. This CDR3 is built from 13 residues. Germline V gives CDR1 LNHNV, CDR2 YYDKDF (reference sequence). The CDR3 region is CATSRDRVDEQYF. As DNA, the CDR3 is TGTGCCACCAGCAGAGATAGAGTGGACGAGCAGTACTTC.